The clone carrying this TCR beta chain was found many times. This sample is drawn from a study of Graves' ophthalmopathy and Graves' hyperthyroidism. The sequenced template was RNA, covering the TCR beta CDR3 region. Amplification began with first-round RT-PCR using HTBI primers, then second-round multiplex PCR was performed. Using its own MiXCR run on the multiplex PCR reads, TCRdb lists one record per CDR3 protein. This sample has 400,000 or so distinct CDR3 sequences, with about 18% found just once. Only newly diagnosed hyperthyroidism patients aged 18 to 65, with under 2 months' duration, were enrolled. The junction had 6 bases not matched to a gene; V was cut back by 5 bases and J by 7 bases. Germline CDR1 reads SGHTA; CDR2 reads FQGTGA. CDR3 size: 13 residues.

This receptor was identified in an adult woman with stable Graves' hyperthyroidism. Specimen: peripheral blood. The chain combines TRBV7-3 with TRBJ1-2; TRBD1 aligns across 8 bases. This CDR3 reads CASSGGQGSGYTF. DNA for the CDR3: TGTGCCAGCAGCGGAGGACAGGGAAGTGGCTACACCTTC.